The present entry profiles one TCR beta chain with its context. Its antigen is as yet unknown. Produced via immunoSEQ multiplex PCR; TCRdb's table is partial and in-frame only. The sample holds 110,000 to 150,000 clones, about 90% seen once. This entry is derived from a study of T cell responses to AZD1222 COVID-19 vaccine. General study findings and limits: Reports indicate that nearly half of spike-specific TCRs are directed at unmutated variant regions.

V was pared by 3 bases and J by 7 bases, with 7 bases of the junction left unmatched. Germline CDR1 reads GTSNPN; CDR2 reads SVGIG (reference sequence). This CDR3 contains 13 residues. The receptor was isolated from an adult who received the AZD1222 COVID-19 vaccine. This chain connects TRBV30 to TRBJ1-2; 8 bases map to TRBD1. The sequences come from peripheral blood, collected 28 days after the second AZD1222 dose. CDR3 in DNA: TGTGCCTGGAGCCAGGGACAGGCTGGTGGCTACACCTTC. It yields the protein CAWSQGQAGGYTF.